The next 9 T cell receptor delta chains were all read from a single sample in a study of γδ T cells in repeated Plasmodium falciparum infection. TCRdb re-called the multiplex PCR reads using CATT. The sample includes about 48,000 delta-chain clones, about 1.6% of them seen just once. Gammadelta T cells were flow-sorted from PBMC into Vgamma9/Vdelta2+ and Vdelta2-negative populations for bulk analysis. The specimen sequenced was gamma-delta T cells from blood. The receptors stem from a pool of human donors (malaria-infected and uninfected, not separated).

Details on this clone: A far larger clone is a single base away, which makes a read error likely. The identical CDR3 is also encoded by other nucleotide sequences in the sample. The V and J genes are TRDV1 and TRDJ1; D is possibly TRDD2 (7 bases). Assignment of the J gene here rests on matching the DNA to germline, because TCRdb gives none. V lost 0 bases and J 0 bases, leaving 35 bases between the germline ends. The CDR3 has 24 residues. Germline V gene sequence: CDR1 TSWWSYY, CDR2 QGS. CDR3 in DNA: TGTGCTCTTGGGGAACTCGGCTTCTTACTTCCTAGACGATTCCTGGGGCGAAACACCGATAAACTCATCTTT. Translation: CALGELGFLLPRRFLGRNTDKLIF.

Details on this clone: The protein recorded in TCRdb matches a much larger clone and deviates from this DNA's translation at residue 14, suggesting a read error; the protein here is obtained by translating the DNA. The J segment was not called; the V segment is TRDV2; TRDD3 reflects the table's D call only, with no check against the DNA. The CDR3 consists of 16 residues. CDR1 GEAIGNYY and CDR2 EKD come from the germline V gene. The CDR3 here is CACDPLGDMYTDKPIF. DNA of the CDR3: TGTGCCTGTGACCCTTTGGGGGATATGTACACCGATAAACCCATCTTT.

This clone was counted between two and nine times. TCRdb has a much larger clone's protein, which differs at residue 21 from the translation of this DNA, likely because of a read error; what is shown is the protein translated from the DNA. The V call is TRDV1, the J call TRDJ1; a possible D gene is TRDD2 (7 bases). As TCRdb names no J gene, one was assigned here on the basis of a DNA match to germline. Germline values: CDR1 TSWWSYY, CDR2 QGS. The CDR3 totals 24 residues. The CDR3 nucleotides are TGTGCTCTTGGGGAACTCGGTTTCTTACTTCCTAGACGATTCCTGGGGCGAAACACCGATGAACTCATCTTT. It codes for CALGELGFLLPRRFLGRNTDELIF.

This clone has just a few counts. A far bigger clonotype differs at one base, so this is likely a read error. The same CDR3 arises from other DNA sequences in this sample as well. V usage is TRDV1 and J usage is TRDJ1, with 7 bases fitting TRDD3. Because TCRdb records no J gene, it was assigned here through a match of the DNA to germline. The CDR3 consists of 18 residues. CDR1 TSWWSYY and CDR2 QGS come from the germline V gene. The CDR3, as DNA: TGTGCTCTTGGAGAACTTGGATTGCACGGGGGATACACCGATAAACTCATCTTT. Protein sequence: CALGELGLHGGYTDKLIF.

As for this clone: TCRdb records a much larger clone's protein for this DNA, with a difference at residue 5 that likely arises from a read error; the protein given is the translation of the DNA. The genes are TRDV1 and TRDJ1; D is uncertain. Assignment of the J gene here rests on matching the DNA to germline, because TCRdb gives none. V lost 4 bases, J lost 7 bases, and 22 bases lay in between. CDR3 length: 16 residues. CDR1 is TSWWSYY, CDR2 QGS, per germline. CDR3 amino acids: CALGGLTLITRGKLIF. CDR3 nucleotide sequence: TGTGCTCTTGGGGGACTTACCCTAATCACTCGGGGTAAACTCATCTTT.

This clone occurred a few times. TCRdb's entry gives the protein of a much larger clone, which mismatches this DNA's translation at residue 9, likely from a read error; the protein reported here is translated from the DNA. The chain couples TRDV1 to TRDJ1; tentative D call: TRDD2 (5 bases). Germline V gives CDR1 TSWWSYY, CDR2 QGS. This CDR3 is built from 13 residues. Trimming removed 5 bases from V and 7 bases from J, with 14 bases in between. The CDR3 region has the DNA TGTGCTCTTGGGTCCCCCTTCTCCGGTAAACTCATCTTT. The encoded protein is CALGSPFSGKLIF.

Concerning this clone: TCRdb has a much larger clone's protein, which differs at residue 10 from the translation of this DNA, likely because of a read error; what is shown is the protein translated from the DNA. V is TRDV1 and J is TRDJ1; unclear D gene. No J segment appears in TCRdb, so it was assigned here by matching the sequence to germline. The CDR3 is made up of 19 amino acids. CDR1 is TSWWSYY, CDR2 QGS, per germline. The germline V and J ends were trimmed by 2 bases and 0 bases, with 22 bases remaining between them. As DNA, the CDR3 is TGTGCTCTTGGGGAAGATATCTCCGGGACTCCCCCGTACACCGATAAACTCATCTTT. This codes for CALGEDISGTPPYTDKLIF.

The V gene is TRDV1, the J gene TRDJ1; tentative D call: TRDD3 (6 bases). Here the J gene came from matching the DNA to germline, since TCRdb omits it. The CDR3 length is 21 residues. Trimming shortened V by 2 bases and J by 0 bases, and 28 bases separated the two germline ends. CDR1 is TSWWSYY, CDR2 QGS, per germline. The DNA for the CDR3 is TGTGCTCTTGGGGAAGCAGGGGTGGGTTACCGGGGATCCCTATACACCGATAAACTCATCTTT. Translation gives CALGEAGVGYRGSLYTDKLIF.

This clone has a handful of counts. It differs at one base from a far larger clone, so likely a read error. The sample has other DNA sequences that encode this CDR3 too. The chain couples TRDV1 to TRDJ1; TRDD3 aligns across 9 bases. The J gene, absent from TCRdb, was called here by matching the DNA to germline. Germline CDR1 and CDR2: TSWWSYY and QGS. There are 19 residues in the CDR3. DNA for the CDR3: TGTGCCCTTGTCCCGACCCCCTCAGAGGGGATACGCGAGATCCGGGAACTCATCTTT. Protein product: CALVPTPSEGIREIRELIF.